This T cell receptor (beta chain) stems from a study of cytomegalovirus exposure and HLA in healthy donors. Whole-study results and caveats: Specificity for CMV antigens was confirmed in vitro for a few of the CMV-associated chains. Investigators reported 150 to 200 TCR beta chains as tied to cytomegalovirus. Reportedly, diagnosis of cytomegalovirus status by the classifier showed high specificity and sensitivity.

In germline, CDR1 is SGDLS, CDR2 YYNGEE. V trimming: 0 bases; J trimming: 2 bases; junction bases outside the gene matches: 3. The length of the CDR3 is 16 residues. This table comes from immunoSEQ multiplex PCR, and its TCRdb copy is limited to in-frame clones, with some not included. The data contain 200,000 or so clones, around 90% of them singletons. About this clone itself: The antigen is undetermined.

The source material was PBMCs. The rearrangement links TRBV9 to TRBJ1-3; 9 bases map to TRBD1. This receptor was identified in a woman under 30 in good health and CMV-seronegative. The CDR3 loop is CASSVAGTGTGNTIYF. CDR3 nucleotides: TGTGCCAGCAGCGTAGCCGGGACAGGGACTGGAAACACCATATATTTT.